The source of this TCR beta chain is a study of regulatory T cells in long-lasting Graves disease. The V end was cut by 6 bases, the J end by 4 bases, with 18 bases between. The CDR3 contains 16 residues. This clonotype was seen only a few times. As to time point: newly diagnosed GD, antithyroid drugs for less than 3 months. PBMCs were the source of the RNA used for TCR sequencing. Arm-PCR of CDR3 regions and iRepertoire HTBI primers were used to build TCR beta libraries. TCRdb independently ran MiXCR on the multiplex PCR reads; one entry per CDR3 protein. The sample lists roughly 560,000 distinct CDR3 sequences; roughly 16% were seen once. Another study also made use of these data, one on T cells in Graves' hyperthyroidism and ophthalmopathy.

The sequences come from peripheral blood mononuclear cells (PBMCs), collected at new diagnosis, from a patient treated with antithyroid drugs. The rearrangement links TRBV12-3 or TRBV12-4 to TRBJ1-4, with D unclear. The clonotype originates from a woman aged 35-65 years with Graves disease. CDR3 in DNA: TGTGCCAGCAGCCGAGAATTTGGGTCCTTTAATGAAAAACTGTTTTTT. It yields the protein CASSREFGSFNEKLFF.